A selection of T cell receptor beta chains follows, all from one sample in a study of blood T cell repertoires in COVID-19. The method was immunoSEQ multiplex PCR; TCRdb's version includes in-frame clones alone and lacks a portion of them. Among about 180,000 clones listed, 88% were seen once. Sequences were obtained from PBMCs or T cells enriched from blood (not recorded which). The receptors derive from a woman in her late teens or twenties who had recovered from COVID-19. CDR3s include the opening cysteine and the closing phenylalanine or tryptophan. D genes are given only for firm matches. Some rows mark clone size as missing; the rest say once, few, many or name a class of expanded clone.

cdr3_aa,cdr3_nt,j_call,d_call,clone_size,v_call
CASSPPPGVHGYTF,TGTGCCAGTAGTCCCCCTCCCGGGGTCCATGGCTACACCTTC,TRBJ1-2,.,.,TRBV19
CASSQNGLAGDEQFF,TGTGCCAGCAGCCAGAACGGACTAGCGGGGGATGAGCAGTTCTTC,TRBJ2-1,TRBD2,once,TRBV7-2
CASSQKPVSPLNEQFF,TGTGCCAGCAGCCAAAAACCGGTATCCCCATTAAATGAGCAGTTCTTC,TRBJ2-1,.,.,TRBV4-2
CASSQDGQGVEGYTF,TGTGCCAGCAGCCAAGATGGGCAGGGTGTGGAGGGCTACACCTTC,TRBJ1-2,.,.,TRBV4-2
CASSFSVGRVDNNQPQHF,TGCGCCAGCAGCTTTTCGGTCGGCAGGGTGGATAACAATCAGCCCCAGCATTTT,TRBJ1-5,.,.,TRBV5-1
CASSLEGTSGKQFF,TGTGCCAGCAGTTTGGAGGGCACGTCGGGAAAGCAGTTCTTC,TRBJ2-1,.,.,TRBV2
CASSVSQGALNTIYF,TGTGCCAGCAGTGTTTCGCAGGGGGCTTTAAACACCATATATTTT,TRBJ1-3,TRBD1,.,TRBV2
CASSYQGQGADGYTF,TGTGCCAGCAGCTATCAGGGACAGGGGGCAGATGGCTACACCTTC,TRBJ1-2,TRBD1,few,TRBV7-2
CASRRQANTEAFF,TGCGCCAGCAGGCGACAGGCGAACACTGAAGCTTTCTTT,TRBJ1-1,.,.,TRBV5-1
CASSEARASLNTEAFF,TGCGCCAGCAGTGAGGCCAGGGCTTCCCTGAACACTGAAGCTTTCTTT,TRBJ1-1,.,.,TRBV10-2
CASSLVGLDFSGANVLTF,TGTGCCAGCAGCTTAGTTGGACTAGATTTCTCCGGGGCCAACGTCCTGACTTTC,TRBJ2-6,TRBD2,few,TRBV7-8
CASSVPMDTLNTEAFF,TGTGCCAGCAGTGTTCCGATGGACACGCTGAACACTGAAGCTTTCTTT,TRBJ1-1,.,once,TRBV2
CASSLSGGNVANEKLFF,TGCGCCAGCAGCTTGTCCGGGGGGAACGTGGCTAATGAAAAACTGTTTTTT,TRBJ1-4,.,.,TRBV5-1
CASSVSGGAARNSPLHF,TGTGCCAGCAGCGTCTCAGGAGGAGCGGCCCGTAATTCACCCCTCCACTTT,TRBJ1-6,.,.,TRBV9
CASSLAVGLNYEQYF,TGTGCCAGCAGCTTAGCTGTGGGACTGAACTACGAGCAGTACTTC,TRBJ2-7,.,.,TRBV7-2
CASSWEGQVNEKLFF,TGTGCCAGCAGCTGGGAGGGACAGGTGAATGAAAAACTGTTTTTT,TRBJ1-4,TRBD1,.,TRBV5-5
CAGRLSGSHYGYTF,TGTGCCGGACGCCTATCAGGGTCCCACTATGGCTACACCTTC,TRBJ1-2,.,.,TRBV28
CASELGAAGAVNEQYF,TGTGCCAGCGAGTTGGGGGCAGCAGGGGCGGTTAACGAGCAGTACTTC,TRBJ2-7,.,.,TRBV5-4
CASSFAPTTGAPLHF,TGTGCCAGCAGTTTTGCCCCCACGACCGGGGCACCCCTCCACTTT,TRBJ1-6,.,.,TRBV27
CASSPDGGTEAFF,TGTGCCAGCAGCCCAGACGGGGGTACTGAAGCTTTCTTT,TRBJ1-1,.,.,TRBV7-6
CASSYMTGTGRKLFF,TGTGCCAGCAGTTACATGACAGGGACGGGCCGAAAACTGTTTTTT,TRBJ1-4,TRBD1,.,TRBV6-2/TRBV6-3
CASSLMGASNQPQHF,TGTGCCAGCAGTTTAATGGGCGCTAGCAATCAGCCCCAGCATTTT,TRBJ1-5,.,once,TRBV27
CASSVEGNSGNTIYF,TGTGCCAGCAGCGTGGAGGGGAACTCTGGAAACACCATATATTTT,TRBJ1-3,.,.,TRBV9
CASSPLWGAGWLDTQYF,TGTGCCAGCAGTCCCCTCTGGGGAGCGGGGTGGCTAGATACGCAGTATTTT,TRBJ2-3,TRBD2,.,TRBV6-2/TRBV6-3
CASSSVGSGGERETQYF,TGTGCCAGCAGCTCTGTGGGAAGCGGGGGGGAACGGGAGACCCAGTACTTC,TRBJ2-5,TRBD2,.,TRBV11-2
CASSIPGTSSYNEQFF,TGTGCCAGCAGTATACCGGGGACTAGCTCCTACAATGAGCAGTTCTTC,TRBJ2-1,TRBD2,.,TRBV28
CAISAHSQGTDTQYF,TGTGCCATCAGTGCGCATTCCCAGGGCACAGATACGCAGTATTTT,TRBJ2-3,.,once,TRBV10-3
CASSSRANTGELFF,TGTGCCAGCAGTTCGAGGGCGAACACCGGGGAGCTGTTTTTT,TRBJ2-2,.,.,TRBV9
CASSSLQTRTSGEGSWETQYF,TGTGCTAGCAGTTCACTCCAAACCAGGACTAGCGGGGAGGGTAGTTGGGAGACCCAGTACTTC,TRBJ2-5,TRBD2,.,TRBV6-2/TRBV6-3
CASSYREGSNQPQHF,TGTGCCAGCAGCTACAGGGAGGGCAGCAATCAGCCCCAGCATTTT,TRBJ1-5,.,once,TRBV2
CSAGTGGATGYTF,TGCAGCGCCGGGACAGGGGGCGCAACTGGCTACACCTTC,TRBJ1-2,TRBD1,.,TRBV29-1
CSAWLGDGYTF,TGCAGTGCCTGGCTAGGCGATGGCTACACCTTC,TRBJ1-2,.,.,TRBV20-1
CASSKDTGGNEKLFF,TGTGCCAGCAGCAAAGACACAGGGGGTAATGAAAAACTGTTTTTT,TRBJ1-4,.,.,TRBV21-1
CAWSEQENTEAFF,TGTGCCTGGAGTGAACAGGAGAACACTGAAGCTTTCTTT,TRBJ1-1,.,.,TRBV30
CASSENSQRGEQYF,TGCGCCAGCAGCGAAAACAGCCAGAGGGGGGAGCAGTACTTC,TRBJ2-7,.,.,TRBV5-1
CASSPPTGSNYGYTF,TGTGCCAGCAGCCCCCCAACAGGGAGTAACTATGGCTACACCTTC,TRBJ1-2,.,.,TRBV28
CARSRSGGSGGETQYF,TGCGCCCGCAGCCGTTCGGGGGGTAGCGGGGGAGAGACCCAGTACTTC,TRBJ2-5,TRBD2,once,TRBV4-1
CASSPRISGANVLTF,TGTGCCAGCTCACCGCGGATCTCTGGGGCCAACGTCCTGACTTTC,TRBJ2-6,.,once,TRBV18
CASSPGTGSYNEQFF,TGTGCCAGCAGTCCCGGGACAGGGTCCTACAATGAGCAGTTCTTC,TRBJ2-1,TRBD1,.,TRBV3-1/TRBV3-2
CASSLWQSRDQPQHF,TGTGCCAGCAGTTTATGGCAGTCACGGGATCAGCCCCAGCATTTT,TRBJ1-5,.,.,TRBV27
CACGRDFNYGYTF,TGTGCCTGCGGCAGGGATTTTAACTATGGCTACACCTTC,TRBJ1-2,.,.,TRBV30
CASSATGTGAPYEQYF,TGTGCCAGCAGCGCCACCGGGACAGGGGCCCCCTACGAGCAGTACTTC,TRBJ2-7,TRBD1,.,TRBV7-9
CASSLGGTSVYEQYF,TGTGCCAGCAGCCTAGGGGGGACTAGCGTCTACGAGCAGTACTTC,TRBJ2-7,TRBD2,.,TRBV7-3
CASSLDAHYNEQFF,TGTGCCAGCAGCTTAGATGCGCACTACAATGAGCAGTTCTTC,TRBJ2-1,.,once,TRBV7-9
CASSQRSGTGVTYEQYF,TGTGCCAGCAGCCAACGTTCCGGGACAGGGGTCACCTACGAGCAGTACTTC,TRBJ2-7,TRBD1,.,TRBV4-2
CASGRQGYTEAFF,TGTGCCAGCGGACGACAGGGATACACTGAAGCTTTCTTT,TRBJ1-1,TRBD1,once,TRBV7-9
CASGHTEFGQPQHF,TGTGCTAGTGGTCATACGGAGTTCGGTCAGCCCCAGCATTTT,TRBJ1-5,.,.,TRBV12-5
CASSLPAGGEGYTF,TGTGCCAGCAGCTTACCCGCCGGGGGAGAGGGCTACACCTTC,TRBJ1-2,.,.,TRBV7-9
CASTSGSAGEETQYF,TGTGCCAGCACATCGGGCTCGGCGGGGGAAGAGACCCAGTACTTC,TRBJ2-5,TRBD2,.,TRBV28
CASSLTSRYEQYF,TGTGCCAGCAGCTTGACTAGCCGCTACGAGCAGTACTTC,TRBJ2-7,TRBD2,.,TRBV7-3
CASSQDRAYTEAFF,TGTGCCAGTAGTCAGGACAGGGCTTACACTGAAGCTTTCTTT,TRBJ1-1,TRBD1,once,TRBV19
CASTRQGNTEAFF,TGCGCCAGCACCCGACAGGGGAACACTGAAGCTTTCTTT,TRBJ1-1,TRBD1,few,TRBV10-1
CASRLRGRRDYGYTF,TGTGCCAGCAGACTCAGGGGGCGCCGGGACTATGGCTACACCTTC,TRBJ1-2,TRBD1,.,TRBV28